The 10 T cell receptor beta chains listed next were all sequenced from one sample in a study of blood T cells in healthy people across ages. Combining a sample-barcoded 5' primer with a J-beta primer mix, a second PCR ran for about 6 to 11 cycles. Each CDR3 protein is one row after TCRdb ran MiXCR on the 5' RACE reads. The sample holds about a million distinct CDR3 sequences; around two fifths are singletons and the top ten take roughly 13%. The sequencing sample was made of blood. These receptors were obtained from a man between 18 and 35 years old in good health.

The chain combines TRBV5-5 with TRBJ1-2; 8 nucleotides align to TRBD1. Germline V gene sequence: CDR1 SGHKS, CDR2 YYEKEE (reference sequence). The CDR3 extends over 14 amino acids. Losses at the gene ends were 2 bases for V and 6 bases for J; bases not matched to a gene: 6. CDR3 sequence (DNA): TGTGCCAGCAGCTTCCGGACAGGGAACCATGGCTACACCTTC. Its protein is CASSFRTGNHGYTF.

The V gene is TRBV6-6, the J gene TRBJ1-3; maybe TRBD1 (5 bases). Trimming took off 4 bases at V and 1 base at J, with 8 bases between the two ends. CDR1 is MNHNY and CDR2 is SVGAGI in the germline V gene (reference sequence). This CDR3 contains 14 residues. Written as DNA, the CDR3 is TGTGCCAGCAGTTCACAGGTATCTGGAAACACCATATATTTT. Its translation: CASSSQVSGNTIYF.

This chain joins TRBV4-1 and TRBJ2-2; D possibly corresponds to TRBD1 (6 bases). The CDR3 runs 15 residues. Per the germline V gene, CDR1 is MGHRA and CDR2 is YSYEKL. V shed 2 bases and J shed 5 bases, with 12 bases lying between them. As DNA, the CDR3 is TGCGCCAGCAGCCAAAGTTCAGGGGTGACCGGGGAGCTGTTTTTT. Translation: CASSQSSGVTGELFF.

This clonotype was seen a handful of times. The chain uses TRBV4-3 and TRBJ1-4; no reliable D call. The germline V gene encodes CDR1 LGHNA and CDR2 YSLEER. V was shortened by 0 bases and J by 3 bases, with 14 bases between the two germline ends. There are 17 residues in the CDR3. The CDR3 DNA sequence: TGCGCCAGCAGCCAAGATTGGCTGGGTACAGCTAATGAAAAACTGTTTTTT. This sequence encodes CASSQDWLGTANEKLFF.

This chain links TRBV6-5 with TRBJ2-5; TRBD2 might be the D (5 bases). The J call could be wrong; TRBJ2-4 is a better fit for the DNA end. CDR3 length: 14 amino acids. Germline V gene lookup returns CDR1 MNHEY and CDR2 SVGAGI. The CDR3 coding sequence is TGTGCCAGCAGCAACGGGGTAACCAAAAACATTCAGTACTTC. Its translation is CASSNGVTKNIQYF.

In its sample, this clonotype was seen many times. V and J are TRBV20-1 and TRBJ2-1; D is undetermined. V gave up 5 bases and J gave up 8 bases, with 10 bases separating them. CDR3 size: 11 residues. CDR1 and CDR2 (germline): DFQATT, SNEGSKA (reference sequence). For the CDR3, the DNA is TGCAGTGCTCCTGAGCTGGATGAGCAGTTCTTC. Its translation is CSAPELDEQFF.

The chain employs TRBV29-1 and TRBJ1-2; 8 nucleotides agree with TRBD1. CDR3 size: 13 residues. The trim removed 7 bases at V and 5 bases at J, leaving 9 bases unmatched. Germline CDR1 is SQVTM and CDR2 is ANQGSEA. The CDR3 nucleotides read TGCAGCGCTTCAGGACAGGGCCAGTATGGCTACACCTTC. It specifies CSASGQGQYGYTF. The full variable domain, with the rest looked up from reference TRBV29-1 and TRBJ1-2, is SAVISQKPSRDICQRGTSLTIQCQVDSQVTMMFWYRQQPGQSLTLIATANQGSEATYESGFVIDKFPISRPNLTFSTLTVSNMSPEDSSIYLCSASGQGQYGYTFGSGTRLTVV.

The chain links TRBV7-3 to TRBJ2-3; TRBD1 is a possible D gene (6 bases). Trimming removed 5 bases from V and 5 bases from J, with 11 bases in between. CDR1 is SGHTA, CDR2 FQGTGA, per germline. This CDR3 has 13 amino acids. Written as DNA, the CDR3 is TGTGCCAGCAGCGTACACAGGGTAGATACGCAGTATTTT. This codes for CASSVHRVDTQYF. Full variable domain (remainder filled in from reference TRBV7-3 and TRBJ2-3): GAGVSQTPSNKVTEKGKYVELRCDPISGHTALYWYRQSLGQGPEFLIYFQGTGAADDSGLPNDRFFAVRPEGSVSTLKIQRTERGDSAVYLCASSVHRVDTQYFGPGTRLTVL.

This clonotype was seen repeatedly, ten times or more. The rearrangement joins TRBV12-3 or TRBV12-4 to TRBJ1-4; D ambiguous. Trimming took off 5 bases at V and 4 bases at J, with 17 bases between the two ends. The CDR3 loop spans 16 amino acids. The chain's CDR3 is CASSRSLDNLNEKLFF. The CDR3 bases are TGTGCCAGCAGTCGAAGCCTTGACAACCTTAATGAAAAACTGTTTTTT.

The chain couples TRBV25-1 to TRBJ2-4; 13 bases align to TRBD2. The DNA end is more similar to TRBJ2-7, so the J call may be wrong. Germline V lookup: CDR1 MGHDK, CDR2 SYGVNS. CDR3 length equals 16 residues. The CDR3 region is CASSGGLAGYEYEQYF. The CDR3 nucleotides read TGTGCCAGCAGTGGGGGACTAGCGGGGTATGAGTACGAGCAGTACTTC.